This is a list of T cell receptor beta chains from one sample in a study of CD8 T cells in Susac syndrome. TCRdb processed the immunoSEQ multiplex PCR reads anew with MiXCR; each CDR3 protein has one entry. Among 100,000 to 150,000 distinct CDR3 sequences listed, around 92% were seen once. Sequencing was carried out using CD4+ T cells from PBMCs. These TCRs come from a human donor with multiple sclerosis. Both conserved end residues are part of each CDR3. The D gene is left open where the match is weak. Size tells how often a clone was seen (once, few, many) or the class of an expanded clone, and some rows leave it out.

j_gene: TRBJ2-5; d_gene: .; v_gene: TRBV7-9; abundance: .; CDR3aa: CASSSAGETQYF; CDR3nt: TGTGCCAGCAGCTCGGCAGGGGAGACCCAGTACTTC
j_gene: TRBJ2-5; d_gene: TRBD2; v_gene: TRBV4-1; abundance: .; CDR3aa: CASSQGRLAGGTQTQYF; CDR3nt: TGCGCCAGCAGCCAAGGTCGACTAGCGGGGGGGACCCAGACCCAGTACTTC
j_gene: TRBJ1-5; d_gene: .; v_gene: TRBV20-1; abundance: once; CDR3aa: CSATPAEGDSNQPQHF; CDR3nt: TGCAGTGCTACTCCTGCCGAGGGGGACAGCAATCAGCCCCAGCATTTT
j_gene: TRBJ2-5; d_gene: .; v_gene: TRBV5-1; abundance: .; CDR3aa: CASSLEMGSETQYF; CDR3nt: TGCGCCAGCAGCTTGGAGATGGGATCGGAGACCCAGTACTTC
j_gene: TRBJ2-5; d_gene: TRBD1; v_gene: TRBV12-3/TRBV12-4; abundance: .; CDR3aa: CASKGGGTGEKETQYF; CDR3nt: TGTGCCAGCAAAGGCGGCGGCACAGGGGAGAAAGAGACCCAGTACTTC
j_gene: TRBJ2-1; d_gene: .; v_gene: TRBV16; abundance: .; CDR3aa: CASSRHRGSYNEQFF; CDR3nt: TGTGCCAGCAGCCGGCACAGAGGCTCCTACAATGAGCAGTTCTTC
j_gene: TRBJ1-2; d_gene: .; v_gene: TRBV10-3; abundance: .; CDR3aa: CAISHDSTGNYGYTF; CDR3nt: TGTGCCATCAGTCACGACAGCACGGGCAACTATGGCTACACCTTC
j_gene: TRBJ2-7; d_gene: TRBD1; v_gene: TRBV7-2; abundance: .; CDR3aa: CASSLGQGIEQYF; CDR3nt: TGTGCCAGCAGCTTGGGACAGGGCATCGAGCAGTACTTC
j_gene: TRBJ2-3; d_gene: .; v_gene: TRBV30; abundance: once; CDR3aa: CAWRARWDSTDTQYF; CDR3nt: TGTGCCTGGAGAGCCCGTTGGGACAGCACAGATACGCAGTATTTT
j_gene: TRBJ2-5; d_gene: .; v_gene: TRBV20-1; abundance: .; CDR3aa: CSAKASQETQYF; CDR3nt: TGCAGTGCTAAGGCCAGCCAAGAGACCCAGTACTTC
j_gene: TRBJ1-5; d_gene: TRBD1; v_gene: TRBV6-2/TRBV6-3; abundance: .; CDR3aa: CASSWRTGGFNQPQHF; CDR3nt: TGTGCCAGCAGTTGGCGAACAGGGGGCTTCAATCAGCCCCAGCATTTT
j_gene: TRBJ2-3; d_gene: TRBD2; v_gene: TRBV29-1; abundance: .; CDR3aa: CSVRELAVQDTQYF; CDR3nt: TGCAGTGTCAGGGAGCTAGCGGTACAGGATACGCAGTATTTT
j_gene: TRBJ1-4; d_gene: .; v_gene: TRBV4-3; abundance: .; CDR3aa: CASSQDPAPNEKLFF; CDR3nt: TGCGCCAGCAGCCAAGATCCTGCCCCGAATGAAAAACTGTTTTTT
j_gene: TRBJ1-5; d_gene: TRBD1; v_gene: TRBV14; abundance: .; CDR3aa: CASSPGTGGPNQPQHF; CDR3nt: TGTGCCAGCAGCCCCGGGACAGGGGGACCCAATCAGCCCCAGCATTTT
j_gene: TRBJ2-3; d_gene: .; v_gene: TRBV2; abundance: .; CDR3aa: CASKGMAVGTQYF; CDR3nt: TGTGCCAGCAAGGGAATGGCGGTTGGTACGCAGTATTTT
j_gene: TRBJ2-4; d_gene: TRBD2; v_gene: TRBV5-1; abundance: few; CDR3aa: CASSIGTSEWRNIQYF; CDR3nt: TGCGCCAGCAGCATCGGGACTAGTGAATGGAGGAACATTCAGTACTTC
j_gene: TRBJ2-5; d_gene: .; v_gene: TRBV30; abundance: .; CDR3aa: CAWSGQGRLGTQYF; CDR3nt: TGTGCCTGGAGTGGGCAGGGTCGTCTTGGGACCCAGTACTTC
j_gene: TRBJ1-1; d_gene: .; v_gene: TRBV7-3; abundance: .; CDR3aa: CASSLIRVEHTEAFF; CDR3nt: TGTGCCAGCAGCTTAATTAGGGTTGAGCACACTGAAGCTTTCTTT
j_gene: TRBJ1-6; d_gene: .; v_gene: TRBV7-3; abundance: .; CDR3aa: CASSPLSGSPLHF; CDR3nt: TGTGCCAGCAGCCCCCTCTCGGGGTCACCCCTCCACTTT
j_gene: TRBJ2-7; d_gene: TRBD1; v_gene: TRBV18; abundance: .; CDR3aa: CASSPSGTGFPYEQYF; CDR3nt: TGTGCCAGCTCACCGAGCGGGACAGGGTTTCCCTACGAGCAGTACTTC
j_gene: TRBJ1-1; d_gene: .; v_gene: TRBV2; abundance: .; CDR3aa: CASRRGATEAFF; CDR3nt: TGTGCCAGCCGTCGGGGGGCCACTGAAGCTTTCTTT
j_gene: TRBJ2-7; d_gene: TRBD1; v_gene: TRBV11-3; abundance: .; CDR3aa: CASSLNRDRAVPHEQYF; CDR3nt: TGTGCCAGCAGCTTGAACCGGGACAGGGCGGTCCCCCACGAGCAGTACTTC
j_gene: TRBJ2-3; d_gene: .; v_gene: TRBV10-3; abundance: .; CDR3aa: CAISDHGAGTSTDTQYF; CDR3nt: TGTGCCATCAGTGATCACGGGGCGGGGACAAGCACAGATACGCAGTATTTT
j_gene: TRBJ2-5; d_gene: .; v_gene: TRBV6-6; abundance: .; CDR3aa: CASSPLWGVMGETQYF; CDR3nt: TGTGCCAGCAGTCCACTTTGGGGGGTCATGGGAGAGACCCAGTACTTC
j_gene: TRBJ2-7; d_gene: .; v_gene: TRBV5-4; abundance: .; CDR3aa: CASSRDAAYEQYF; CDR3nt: TGTGCCAGCAGCCGCGACGCGGCTTACGAGCAGTACTTC
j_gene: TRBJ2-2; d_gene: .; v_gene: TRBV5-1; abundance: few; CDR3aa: CASSATLRGSGELFF; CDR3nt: TGCGCCAGCAGCGCTACCTTACGGGGCTCCGGGGAGCTGTTTTTT
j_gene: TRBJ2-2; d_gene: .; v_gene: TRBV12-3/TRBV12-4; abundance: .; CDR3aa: CASSSAPERTGELFF; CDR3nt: TGTGCCAGCAGTTCTGCCCCTGAGAGGACCGGGGAGCTGTTTTTT
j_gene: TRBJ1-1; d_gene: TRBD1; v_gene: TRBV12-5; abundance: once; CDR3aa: CASGLIQGIGTEAFF; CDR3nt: TGTGCTAGTGGTTTAATACAGGGGATCGGCACTGAAGCTTTCTTT
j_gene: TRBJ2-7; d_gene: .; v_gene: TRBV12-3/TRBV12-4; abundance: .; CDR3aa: CASSFQGYEQYF; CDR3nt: TGTGCCAGCAGTTTTCAGGGATACGAGCAGTACTTC
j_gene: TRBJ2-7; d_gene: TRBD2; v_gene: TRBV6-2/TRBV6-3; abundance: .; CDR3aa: CASSYSSRGLAPYGRYEQYF; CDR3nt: TGTGCCAGCAGTTACTCGAGTAGGGGACTAGCGCCTTACGGCAGGTACGAGCAGTACTTC
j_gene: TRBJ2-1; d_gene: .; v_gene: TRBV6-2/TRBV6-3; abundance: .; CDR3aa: CASSSDGNNEQFF; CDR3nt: TGTGCCAGCAGTTCGGACGGTAACAATGAGCAGTTCTTC